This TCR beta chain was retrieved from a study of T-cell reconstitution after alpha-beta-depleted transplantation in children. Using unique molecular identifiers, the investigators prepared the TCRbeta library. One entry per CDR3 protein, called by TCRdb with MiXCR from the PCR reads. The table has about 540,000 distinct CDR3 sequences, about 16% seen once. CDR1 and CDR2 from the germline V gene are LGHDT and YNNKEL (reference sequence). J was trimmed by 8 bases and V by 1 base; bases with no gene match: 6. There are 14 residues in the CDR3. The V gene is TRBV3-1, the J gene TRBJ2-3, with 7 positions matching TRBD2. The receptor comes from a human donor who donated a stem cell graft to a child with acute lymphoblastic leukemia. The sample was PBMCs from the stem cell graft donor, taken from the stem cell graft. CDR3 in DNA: TGTGCCAGCAGCCAAGCGGGGGGAGGAAGTACGCAGTATTTT. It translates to CASSQAGGGSTQYF.